This T cell receptor (beta chain) derives from a study of monozygotic twins with inflammatory bowel disease. Regarding the study as a whole: Researchers reported no repertoire similarity difference between concordant and discordant twins, possibly from limited power. With others, IBD patients shared fewer clonotypes than healthy twins did, especially with disease activity.

As to this clonotype: Its antigen remains unknown.

The CDR3 extends over 15 amino acids. Germline V gene lookup returns CDR1 MGHRA and CDR2 YSYEKL. A template switching step added UMIs, each with a 6-nucleotide sample barcode. Two nested PCRs, of roughly 16 and 10 cycles, processed TCRalpha and TCRbeta cDNA. No DNA is given; TCRdb re-called the 5' RACE reads and lists each CDR3 protein once. This table holds fewer than 200,000 distinct CDR3 sequences. This receptor was obtained from a human donor with ulcerative colitis or Crohn's disease, or a healthy co-twin of an affected twin (not recorded which). Sequencing was done on a sample of blood. This chain joins TRBV4-1 and TRBJ2-7. CDR3 residues: CASSLTTWNSYEQYF.